Below, 26 T cell receptor beta chains from the same sample are listed, as sequenced in a study of shared clonotypes between healthy human individuals. Method: immunoSEQ multiplex PCR; TCRdb's copy keeps in-frame clones and lacks some. Among around 1.6 million clones listed, approximately 98% were seen once. Sequenced material: naive CD4+ T cells sorted from blood. Subset noted: CD45RA+ positively selected. The receptors were sampled from a man aged 25-45 years in good health.

The rearrangement links TRBV10-3 to TRBJ2-3; D gene uncertain. Per the germline V gene, CDR1 is ENHRY and CDR2 is SYGVKD. The CDR3 covers 14 residues. Trimming cost V 6 bases and J 0 bases, with 10 bases left between them. CDR3 in DNA: TGTGCCATCAGGGTGGGTCCTAGCACAGATACGCAGTATTTT. Translation gives CAIRVGPSTDTQYF.

The chain uses TRBV2 and TRBJ2-5, with D maybe TRBD2 (5 bases). Germline-derived CDR1 and CDR2 are SNHLY and FYNNEI. The CDR3 has 13 residues. The V end was cut by 10 bases, the J end by 2 bases, with 14 bases between. The CDR3 region is CATNVGGQETQYF. The CDR3 nucleotides read TGTGCCACTAACGTAGGAGGTCAAGAGACCCAGTACTTC.

CDR3 residues: CASSLGPGGTYEQYF. In DNA, the CDR3 is TGTGCCAGCAGCTTAGGGCCGGGTGGCACCTACGAGCAGTACTTC. The chain has TRBV7-2 and TRBJ2-7; no clear D gene. The CDR3 is 15 amino acids. V dropped 1 base and J dropped 2 bases, with 12 bases sitting between them. Germline V gene sequence: CDR1 SGHTA, CDR2 FQGNSA.

V and J are TRBV6-1 and TRBJ2-3; possible D gene TRBD2, 5 bases. Germline CDR1 MNHNS, CDR2 SASEGT. CDR3 length equals 14 residues. V was cut by 7 bases and J by 6 bases, with 17 bases left in between. Here the CDR3 DNA reads TGTGCCAGCAACGTGAGGGTAGGCGGGGATACGCAGTATTTT. This sequence encodes CASNVRVGGDTQYF.

The CDR3 loop reads CASSFGALGDTEAFF. CDR3 bases: TGTGCCAGCAGCTTTGGAGCCCTAGGGGACACTGAAGCTTTCTTT. V gene TRBV11-2 combines with J gene TRBJ1-1; tentative D call: TRBD1 (5 bases). The CDR3 runs to 15 residues. Germline V lookup: CDR1 SGHAT, CDR2 FQNNGV. V lost 3 bases, J lost 3 bases, and 14 bases lay in between.

This chain links TRBV6-5 with TRBJ2-7; TRBD1 matches 7 bases. V was pared by 6 bases and J by 2 bases, with 7 bases of the junction left unmatched. The CDR3 loop spans 14 amino acids. The V gene's germline CDR1 is MNHEY and CDR2 SVGAGI. Here the CDR3 reads CASRDFQGAYEQYF. CDR3 nucleotides: TGTGCCAGCAGGGACTTCCAGGGGGCCTACGAGCAGTACTTC.

The chain couples TRBV18 to TRBJ1-5; maybe TRBD1 (6 bases). Looked up from germline, CDR1 is KGHSH and CDR2 is LQKENI. The V end was cut by 3 bases, the J end by 6 bases, with 18 bases between. This CDR3 comprises 16 residues. The CDR3 DNA reads TGTGCCAGCTCACCCCTCCACAGGGAGTGGGGTCAGCCCCAGCATTTT. The encoded protein is CASSPLHREWGQPQHF.

Remarks on this clone: Other DNA sequences in the same sample also yield this CDR3. V gene TRBV7-8 combines with J gene TRBJ2-3; D is undetermined. V was shortened by 5 bases and J by 2 bases, with 5 bases between the two germline ends. Germline V lookup: CDR1 SGHVS, CDR2 FQNEAQ. The CDR3 is made up of 12 amino acids. The CDR3 DNA follows: TGTGCCAGCAGCCCGTCCACAGATACGCAGTATTTT. This codes for CASSPSTDTQYF.

The CDR3 nucleotides read TGCGCCAGCAGCCACCCGACGCGGGACCGAACCTACGAGCAGTACTTC. Translation gives CASSHPTRDRTYEQYF. This rearrangement joins TRBV4-1 to TRBJ2-7, with D tentatively TRBD2 (6 bases). Trimming pared 3 bases from V and 2 bases from J, leaving 17 bases between. This CDR3 comprises 16 residues. The V gene's germline CDR1 is MGHRA and CDR2 YSYEKL.

This chain joins TRBV21-1 and TRBJ2-2; no DNA check was done on the table's D call, TRBD2. TRBV21-1 is reported as a pseudogene. The CDR3 runs to 15 residues. CDR3 sequence reads: CASSPQREIYKELFF. Written as DNA, the CDR3 is TGTGCCAGCAGTCCCCAGCGGGAGATTTATAAGGAGCTGTTTTTT.

The chain recombines TRBV9 with TRBJ2-4, with TRBD1 matching 7 bases. J was trimmed by 1 base and V by 2 bases; bases with no gene match: 9. The CDR3 loop spans 17 amino acids. CDR1 and CDR2 (germline): SGDLS, YYNGEE. CDR3 nucleotide sequence: TGTGCCAGCAGCGTCACACAGGGGTTGGGTGCCAAAAACATTCAGTACTTC. Protein: CASSVTQGLGAKNIQYF.

CDR3: CASSGRQANYGYTF. Written as DNA, the CDR3 is TGTGCCAGCAGTGGCCGACAGGCCAACTATGGCTACACCTTC. The chain joins TRBV2 to TRBJ1-2; possible D gene TRBD1, 6 bases. V lost 4 bases and J 2 bases, leaving 11 bases between the germline ends. Germline loops: CDR1 SNHLY, CDR2 FYNNEI. CDR3 length: 14 residues.

The chain is built from TRBV18 and TRBJ2-1; 13 bases line up with TRBD2. Germline CDR1 is KGHSH and CDR2 is LQKENI. This CDR3 comprises 15 residues. With V trimmed by 3 bases and J by 7 bases, 3 bases remained unmatched. The CDR3 is CASSPQGLAGNEQFF. For the CDR3, the DNA is TGTGCCAGCTCACCCCAGGGACTAGCGGGAAATGAGCAGTTCTTC. The whole variable domain, remainder taken from reference TRBV18 and TRBJ2-1, is NAGVMQNPRHLVRRRGQEARLRCSPMKGHSHVYWYRQLPEEGLKFMVYLQKENIIDESGMPKERFSAEFPKEGPSILRIQQVVRGDSAAYFCASSPQGLAGNEQFFGPGTRLTVL.

With respect to this clone: The same CDR3 is also encoded by other DNA sequences in this sample. The rearrangement links TRBV6-5 to TRBJ1-5, with TRBD1 as a possible D gene (5 bases). The V gene lost 0 bases and the J gene lost 4 bases, with 7 bases spanning the gap. Looked up from germline, CDR1 is MNHEY and CDR2 is SVGAGI. This CDR3 is 14 amino acids long. The CDR3, as DNA: TGTGCCAGCAGTTACTCGGGGGGAAATCAGCCCCAGCATTTT. Its protein product is CASSYSGGNQPQHF.

This sequence joins TRBV5-4 and TRBJ2-2, with a tentative D call TRBD1 (6 bases). The CDR3 has 14 residues. Germline V gene sequence: CDR1 SGHNT, CDR2 YYREEE (reference sequence). Deletions cut 5 bases from V and 1 base from J, with 9 bases between. This CDR3 is CASRPDRNTGELFF. The CDR3 DNA sequence: TGTGCCAGCAGACCGGACAGGAACACCGGGGAGCTGTTTTTT.

The gene calls are TRBV7-9 and TRBJ2-7; D is undetermined. CDR1 and CDR2 (germline): SEHNR, FQNEAQ (reference sequence). The CDR3 runs to 15 residues. V was cut by 5 bases and J by 2 bases, with 16 bases left in between. This chain's CDR3 is CASSRRAPGPYEQYF. CDR3 coding DNA: TGTGCCAGCAGCCGACGGGCCCCCGGCCCCTACGAGCAGTACTTC.

The chain combines TRBV5-1 with TRBJ1-1, with 8 nucleotides matching TRBD1. The V gene's germline CDR1 is SGHRS and CDR2 YFSETQ. V was clipped by 5 bases and J by 3 bases; unmatched bases: 6. The CDR3 extends over 14 amino acids. Here the CDR3 DNA reads TGCGCCAGCAGGCGGACAGGGCTTGACACTGAAGCTTTCTTT. It translates to CASRRTGLDTEAFF.

The chain combines TRBV13 with TRBJ1-1; no firm D call. The CDR3 has 14 residues. V was clipped by 0 bases and J by 4 bases, with 9 bases between them. Germline V CDR1 and CDR2: PRHDT, FYEKMQ (reference sequence). CDR3 sequence (DNA): TGTGCCAGCAGCTTAGGCCCCTTTGTCACTGAAGCTTTCTTT. Translation: CASSLGPFVTEAFF.

The genes are TRBV5-1 and TRBJ2-4; D call uncertain. There are 14 residues in the CDR3. V was clipped by 4 bases and J by 0 bases, with 8 bases between them. In germline, CDR1 is SGHRS, CDR2 YFSETQ. CDR3 DNA sequence: TGCGCCAGCAGCCTCACTGTAGCCAAAAACATTCAGTACTTC. Amino acid sequence: CASSLTVAKNIQYF.

The chain employs TRBV28 and TRBJ1-5, with 9 positions matching TRBD1. V lost 7 bases, J lost 7 bases, and 14 bases stayed unmatched. The CDR3 covers 16 residues. From germline, CDR1 is MDHEN and CDR2 SYDVKM. CDR3 amino acids: CASTSGQGTRRQPQHF. DNA of the CDR3: TGTGCCAGCACCTCAGGACAGGGGACGCGTCGCCAGCCCCAGCATTTT.

In the case of this clone: Within the sample, other DNA sequences also encode this same CDR3. The chain recombines TRBV29-1 with TRBJ1-2, with D possibly TRBD1 on 5 matching bases. The V end lost 2 bases, the J end lost 4 bases, and 5 bases lay between the germline ends. CDR3 length: 11 residues. The germline V gene encodes CDR1 SQVTM and CDR2 ANQGSEA. The CDR3 region is CSVEQGYGYTF. The CDR3 DNA reads as TGCAGCGTTGAACAGGGCTATGGCTACACCTTC.

The rearrangement links TRBV9 to TRBJ2-1, with TRBD2 matching 10 bases. J was trimmed by 9 bases and V by 4 bases; bases with no gene match: 10. The CDR3 has 15 residues. From germline, CDR1 is SGDLS and CDR2 YYNGEE. The CDR3: CASSTGAGGPFEQFF. The CDR3 coding sequence is TGTGCCAGCAGCACAGGAGCGGGAGGGCCCTTTGAGCAGTTCTTC. The full variable domain, completed using reference TRBV9 and TRBJ2-1, is DSGVTQTPKHLITATGQRVTLRCSPRSGDLSVYWYQQSLDQGLQFLIQYYNGEERAKGNILERFSAQQFPDLHSELNLSSLELGDSALYFCASSTGAGGPFEQFFGPGTRLTVL.

The V and J genes are TRBV7-9 and TRBJ1-2; no clear D. CDR1 is SEHNR and CDR2 is FQNEAQ in the germline V gene (reference sequence). The CDR3 runs 14 residues. Trimming shortened V by 5 bases and J by 4 bases, and 14 bases separated the two germline ends. Written as DNA, the CDR3 is TGTGCCAGCAGCCCCCGAGGGTTAGGCTATGGCTACACCTTC. Residues: CASSPRGLGYGYTF.

CDR3 DNA: TGTGCCAGCAGCTTCTTGGGACAGGGGACTTACGAGCAGTACTTC. The encoded protein is CASSFLGQGTYEQYF. V gene TRBV11-2 combines with J gene TRBJ2-7, with 10 positions matching TRBD1. There are 15 residues in the CDR3. V was pared by 3 bases and J by 4 bases, with 6 bases of the junction left unmatched. Looked up from germline, CDR1 is SGHAT and CDR2 is FQNNGV.

J is TRBJ2-1 and V is TRBV5-1, with D possibly being TRBD2 (6 bases). Germline CDR1 reads SGHRS; CDR2 reads YFSETQ. Trimming shortened V by 7 bases and J by 3 bases, and 11 bases separated the two germline ends. The CDR3 sequence is 13 residues long. The CDR3 region is CASRGTGYNEQFF. DNA of the CDR3: TGCGCCAGCCGGGGGACCGGCTACAATGAGCAGTTCTTC.

This chain's CDR3 is CASSPISSGTTDTQYF. The CDR3 bases are TGTGCCAGCTCACCAATAAGTAGCGGGACCACAGATACGCAGTATTTT. The chain joins TRBV18 to TRBJ2-3, with 8 bases fitting TRBD2. Germline trimming cut 2 bases from V and 2 bases from J; bases unmatched to any gene: 6. The CDR3 length is 16 residues. Per the germline V gene, CDR1 is KGHSH and CDR2 is LQKENI.